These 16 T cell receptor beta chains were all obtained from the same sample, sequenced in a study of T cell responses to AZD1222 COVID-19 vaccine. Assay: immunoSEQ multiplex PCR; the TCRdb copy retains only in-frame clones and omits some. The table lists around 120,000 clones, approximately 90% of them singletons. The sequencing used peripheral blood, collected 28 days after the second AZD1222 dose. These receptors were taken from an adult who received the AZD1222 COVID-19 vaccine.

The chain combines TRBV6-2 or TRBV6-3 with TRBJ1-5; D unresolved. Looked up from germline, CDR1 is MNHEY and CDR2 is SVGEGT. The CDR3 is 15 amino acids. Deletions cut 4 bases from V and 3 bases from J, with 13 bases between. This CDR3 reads CASSSIDGYNQPQHF. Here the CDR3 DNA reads TGTGCCAGCAGTTCAATCGACGGATACAATCAGCCCCAGCATTTT.

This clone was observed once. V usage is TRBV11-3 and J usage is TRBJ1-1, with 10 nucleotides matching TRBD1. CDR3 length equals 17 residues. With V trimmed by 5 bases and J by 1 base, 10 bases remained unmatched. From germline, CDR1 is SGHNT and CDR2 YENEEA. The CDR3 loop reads CASSHNRQGARNTEAFF. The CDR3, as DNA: TGTGCCAGCAGCCATAATCGACAGGGGGCTCGGAACACTGAAGCTTTCTTT.

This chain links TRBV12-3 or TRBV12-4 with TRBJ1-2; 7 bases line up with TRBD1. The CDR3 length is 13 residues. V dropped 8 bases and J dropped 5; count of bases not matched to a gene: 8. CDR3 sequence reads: CASVTGRAYGYTF. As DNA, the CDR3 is TGTGCCAGCGTGACAGGGCGAGCGTATGGCTACACCTTC.

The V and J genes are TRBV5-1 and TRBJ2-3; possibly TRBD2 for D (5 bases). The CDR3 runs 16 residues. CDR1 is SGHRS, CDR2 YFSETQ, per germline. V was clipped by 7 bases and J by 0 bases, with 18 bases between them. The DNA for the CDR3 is TGCGCCAGCGGACGTGAAGGTAGCGCTAGCACAGATACGCAGTATTTT. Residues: CASGREGSASTDTQYF.

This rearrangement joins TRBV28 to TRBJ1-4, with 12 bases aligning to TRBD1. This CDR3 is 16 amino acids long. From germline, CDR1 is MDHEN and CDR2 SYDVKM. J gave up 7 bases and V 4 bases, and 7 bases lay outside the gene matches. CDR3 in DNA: TGTGCCAGCAGTTCAGTGGGACAGGGGGCGCGTGAAAAACTGTTTTTT. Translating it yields CASSSVGQGAREKLFF.

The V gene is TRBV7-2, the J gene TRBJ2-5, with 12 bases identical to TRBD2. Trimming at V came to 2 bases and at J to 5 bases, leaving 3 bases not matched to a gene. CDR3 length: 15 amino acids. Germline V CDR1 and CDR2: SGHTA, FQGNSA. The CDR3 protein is CASSLRLAGVETQYF. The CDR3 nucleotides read TGTGCCAGCAGCTTAAGACTAGCGGGAGTTGAGACCCAGTACTTC.

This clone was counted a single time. CDR3 loop: CSASAGGPSDTQYF. The DNA for the CDR3 is TGCAGTGCTAGTGCTGGGGGGCCATCAGATACGCAGTATTTT. This chain uses TRBV20-1 with TRBJ2-3; perhaps D is TRBD1 or TRBD2 (6 bases each). Looked up from germline, CDR1 is DFQATT and CDR2 is SNEGSKA (reference sequence). Trimming shortened V by 3 bases and J by 4 bases, and 14 bases separated the two germline ends. CDR3 size: 14 residues.

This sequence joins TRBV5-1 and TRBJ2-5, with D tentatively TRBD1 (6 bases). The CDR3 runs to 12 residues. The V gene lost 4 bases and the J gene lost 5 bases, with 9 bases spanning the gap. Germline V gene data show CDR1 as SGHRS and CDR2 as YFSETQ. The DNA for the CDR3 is TGCGCCAGCAGCGACGGACAGGAGACCCAGTACTTC. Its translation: CASSDGQETQYF.

In nucleotides, the CDR3 is TGTGCCAGCAGAAAGGCAGTCAATCAGCCCCAGCATTTT. Translation gives CASRKAVNQPQHF. The chain combines TRBV6-5 with TRBJ1-5; D uncertain. Per the germline V gene, CDR1 is MNHEY and CDR2 is SVGAGI. The CDR3 runs to 13 residues. V was cut by 6 bases and J by 3 bases, with 9 bases left in between.

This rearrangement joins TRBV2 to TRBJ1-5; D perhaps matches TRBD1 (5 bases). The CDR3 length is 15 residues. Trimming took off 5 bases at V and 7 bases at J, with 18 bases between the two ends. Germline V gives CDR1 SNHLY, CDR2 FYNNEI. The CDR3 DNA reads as TGTGCCAGCAGTTCCGACGAACAGGTGGGGCAGCCCCAGCATTTT. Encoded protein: CASSSDEQVGQPQHF.

CDR3 protein: CAISDEYQETQYF. CDR3 nucleotides: TGTGCCATCAGTGATGAGTACCAAGAGACCCAGTACTTC. V usage is TRBV10-3 and J usage is TRBJ2-5, with unresolved D. Trimming took off 3 bases at V and 0 bases at J, with 5 bases between the two ends. The CDR3 length is 13 residues. The germline V gene encodes CDR1 ENHRY and CDR2 SYGVKD.

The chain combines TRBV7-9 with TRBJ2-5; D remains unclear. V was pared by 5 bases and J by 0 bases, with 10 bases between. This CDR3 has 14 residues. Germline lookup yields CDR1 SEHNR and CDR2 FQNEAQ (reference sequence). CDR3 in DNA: TGTGCCAGCAGCCTTTGGCAGGACCAAGAGACCCAGTACTTC. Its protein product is CASSLWQDQETQYF.

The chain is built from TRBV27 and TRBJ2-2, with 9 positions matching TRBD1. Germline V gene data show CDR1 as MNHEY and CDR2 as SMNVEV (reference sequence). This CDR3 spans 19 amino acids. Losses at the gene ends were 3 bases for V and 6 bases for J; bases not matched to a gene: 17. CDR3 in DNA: TGTGCCAGCAGTTTGTTGGGCCGGGACAGGGCCACTAGGGCCGGGGAGCTGTTTTTT. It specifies CASSLLGRDRATRAGELFF.

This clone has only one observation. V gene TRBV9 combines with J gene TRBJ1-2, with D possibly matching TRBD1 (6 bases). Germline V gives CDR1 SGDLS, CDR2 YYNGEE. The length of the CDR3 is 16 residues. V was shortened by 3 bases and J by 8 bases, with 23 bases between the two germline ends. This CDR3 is CASSERGDGTPEGYTF. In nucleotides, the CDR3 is TGTGCCAGCAGCGAGAGGGGGGACGGGACCCCGGAAGGCTACACCTTC.

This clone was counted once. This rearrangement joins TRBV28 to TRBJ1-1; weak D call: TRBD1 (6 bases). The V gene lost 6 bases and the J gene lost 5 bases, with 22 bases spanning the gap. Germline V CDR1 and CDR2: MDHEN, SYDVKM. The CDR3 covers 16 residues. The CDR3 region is CASSRPQSGDGTEAFF. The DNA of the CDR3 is TGTGCCAGCAGCCGTCCCCAGTCAGGGGATGGGACTGAAGCTTTCTTT.

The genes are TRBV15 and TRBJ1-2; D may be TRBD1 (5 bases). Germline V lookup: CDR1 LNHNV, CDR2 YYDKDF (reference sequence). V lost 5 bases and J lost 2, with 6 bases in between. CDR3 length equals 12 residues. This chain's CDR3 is CATSQGNYGYTF. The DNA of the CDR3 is TGTGCCACCAGCCAGGGAAACTATGGCTACACCTTC.